These 19 T cell receptor beta chains share one sample of origin, sequenced in a study of cytomegalovirus exposure and HLA in healthy donors. The PCR had 60 Vbeta and 13 Jbeta primers. Measured with immunoSEQ multiplex PCR; TCRdb has only the in-frame clones, and not every one. This sample has about 80,000 clones, with around 82% found just once. Sequenced material: PBMCs. The receptors shown here come from a man between 45 and 60 years old in good health and CMV-seronegative.

The CDR3 DNA follows: TGTGCCAGCAGCCCAGGGTTAGGGAATACCTACGAGCAGTACTTC. Its translation is CASSPGLGNTYEQYF. The chain employs TRBV9 and TRBJ2-7, with D possibly matching TRBD1 (5 bases). Trimming stripped 4 bases from V and 2 bases from J, with 16 bases between. The germline V gene has CDR1 SGDLS and CDR2 YYNGEE. The CDR3 extends over 15 amino acids.

The chain joins TRBV10-2 to TRBJ1-3, with D uncertain. Germline V gene sequence: CDR1 WSHSY, CDR2 SAAADI. This CDR3 is 16 amino acids long. Trimming cost V 0 bases and J 0 bases, with 9 bases left between them. The CDR3 region is CASSESPRSSGNTIYF. The CDR3 nucleotides are TGCGCCAGCAGTGAGTCTCCACGGAGCTCTGGAAACACCATATATTTT.

This clone was counted between two and nine times. This specimen includes other DNA sequences encoding the same CDR3. The chain recombines TRBV4-2 with TRBJ1-4; D is ambiguous. This CDR3 region has 15 residues. CDR1 is LGHNA and CDR2 is YNFKEQ in the germline V gene. Trimming cost V 1 base and J 0 bases, with 6 bases left between them. The CDR3 region has the DNA TGTGCCAGCAGCCAAGGCCAGGCAACTAATGAAAAACTGTTTTTT. It translates to CASSQGQATNEKLFF.

This chain uses TRBV2 with TRBJ2-3; TRBD2 aligns across 8 bases. V was pared by 4 bases and J by 6 bases, with 9 bases of the junction left unmatched. This CDR3 spans 15 amino acids. Germline V gene data show CDR1 as SNHLY and CDR2 as FYNNEI. The CDR3: CASSGGAGAWDTQYF. The CDR3 DNA reads TGTGCCAGCAGTGGAGGAGCGGGGGCTTGGGATACGCAGTATTTT.

V is TRBV7-9 and J is TRBJ1-1; 7 nucleotides match TRBD1. CDR1 and CDR2 from the germline V gene are SEHNR and FQNEAQ (reference sequence). After removal of 2 bases from V and 1 base from J, the junction contained 4 bases not matched to a gene. This CDR3 has 15 residues. The CDR3 sequence is CASSLRQGENTEAFF. The CDR3 DNA reads TGTGCCAGCAGCTTACGACAGGGAGAGAACACTGAAGCTTTCTTT.

CDR3 nucleotide sequence: TGTGCTAGTGCCCCGGGACTCCCGCAGGATGAGCAGTTCTTC. This encodes CASAPGLPQDEQFF. The V gene is TRBV12-5, the J gene TRBJ2-1; tentatively, D is TRBD2 (6 bases). CDR1 LGHNT and CDR2 FRNRAP come from the germline V gene. The V end lost 7 bases, the J end lost 8 bases, and 18 bases lay between the germline ends. This CDR3 has 14 residues.

In the case of this clone: Other DNA sequences within the sample encode an identical CDR3. The chain combines TRBV28 with TRBJ1-5; D is uncertain. Trimming removed 3 bases from V and 2 bases from J, with 5 bases in between. This CDR3 is built from 13 residues. Germline V gene sequence: CDR1 MDHEN, CDR2 SYDVKM. The DNA for the CDR3 is TGTGCCAGCAGTTTCTCGGGCAATCAGCCCCAGCATTTT. Amino acids: CASSFSGNQPQHF.

This chain joins TRBV12-2 and TRBJ2-7; the listed D gene, TRBD2, was not tested against the DNA. TRBV12-2 is given as a pseudogene. This CDR3 has 15 amino acids. The CDR3 spells CASRLSSVVAGEQYF. CDR3 coding DNA: TGTGCAAGTCGCTTAAGTTCGGTGGTAGCCGGCGAGCAGTACTTC.

The chain combines TRBV18 with TRBJ2-3, with 16 bases that match TRBD2. V was clipped by 3 bases and J by 6 bases; unmatched bases: 15. The CDR3 has 20 amino acids. Germline V lookup: CDR1 KGHSH, CDR2 LQKENI. CDR3 coding DNA: TGTGCCAGCTCACCTAATCGACCGGGACTAGCGGGGGGGTCCTGGGATACGCAGTATTTT. Encoded protein: CASSPNRPGLAGGSWDTQYF.

By share, this clone ranks as medium-sized (0.01 to 0.1%). The genes are TRBV4-2 and TRBJ2-5; 15 bases are a match to TRBD2. J gave up 1 base and V 1 base, and 7 bases lay outside the gene matches. The CDR3 extends over 19 amino acids. From germline, CDR1 is LGHNA and CDR2 YNFKEQ. CDR3 loop: CASSQGGLAGGTIQETQYF. DNA for the CDR3: TGTGCCAGCAGCCAAGGGGGACTAGCGGGGGGAACAATCCAAGAGACCCAGTACTTC.

V usage is TRBV6-5 and J usage is TRBJ2-3; a possible D gene is TRBD2 (6 bases). The germline V and J ends were trimmed by 0 bases and 4 bases, with 11 bases remaining between them. CDR3 length: 15 residues. CDR1 and CDR2 (germline): MNHEY, SVGAGI. CDR3: CASSYSTGLSDTQYF. In DNA, the CDR3 is TGTGCCAGCAGTTACTCGACGGGACTTTCAGATACGCAGTATTTT.

The CDR3 is CASSQGGGQAYNEQFF. The CDR3 region has the DNA TGCGCCAGCAGCCAGGGGGGGGGACAGGCTTACAATGAGCAGTTCTTC. The rearrangement links TRBV4-3 to TRBJ2-1, with D possibly matching TRBD1 (8 bases). V lost 3 bases and J lost 4, with 16 bases in between. The CDR3 is made up of 16 amino acids. Germline V gene lookup returns CDR1 LGHNA and CDR2 YSLEER.

The chain's CDR3 is CASSVGTANSPLHF. DNA for the CDR3: TGTGCCAGCAGCGTCGGGACAGCGAATTCACCCCTCCACTTT. The gene calls are TRBV9 and TRBJ1-6; 7 bases map to TRBD1. The V gene end was trimmed by 2 bases and the J gene end by 7 bases; junction bases not matched to a gene: 3. Per the germline V gene, CDR1 is SGDLS and CDR2 is YYNGEE. This CDR3 has 14 amino acids.

CDR3 bases: TGTGCCAGCAGCCAAGGCAGGTTCACAGATACGCAGTATTTT. Its translation is CASSQGRFTDTQYF. The chain joins TRBV4-2 to TRBJ2-3; no clear D. Germline V gene sequence: CDR1 LGHNA, CDR2 YNFKEQ. V was shortened by 1 base and J by 2 bases, with 7 bases between the two germline ends. The CDR3 is 14 amino acids.

The chain uses TRBV13 and TRBJ1-6; D might be TRBD1 (5 bases). Trimming removed 6 bases at V and 0 bases at J, with 12 bases between. Germline loops: CDR1 PRHDT, CDR2 FYEKMQ (reference sequence). The CDR3 runs to 16 residues. As DNA, the CDR3 is TGTGCCAGCAGAAGATGGCAGGGCTCCTATAATTCACCCCTCCACTTT. It encodes CASRRWQGSYNSPLHF.

This chain connects TRBV11-3 to TRBJ2-2; 9 bases match TRBD1. Germline lookup yields CDR1 SGHNT and CDR2 YENEEA. The CDR3 has 15 residues. The V and J ends lost 6 bases and 4 bases, in that order; junction bases with no gene match: 6. The CDR3 nucleotides are TGTGCCAGCAGTGGGGACAGGGCATTCACCGGGGAGCTGTTTTTT. It specifies CASSGDRAFTGELFF.

This chain uses TRBV19 with TRBJ1-4; TRBD1 agrees at 9 bases. V was pared by 8 bases and J by 10 bases, with 8 bases of the junction left unmatched. This CDR3 contains 13 residues. Germline V gene data show CDR1 as LNHDA and CDR2 as SQIVND (reference sequence). The DNA of the CDR3 is TGTGCCAGTTTGGGACAGGGATTAGGAAAACTGTTTTTT. Its protein product is CASLGQGLGKLFF.

V gene TRBV7-3 combines with J gene TRBJ2-2, with D unclear. The CDR3 has 16 amino acids. Trimming removed 3 bases at V and 0 bases at J, with 11 bases between. Germline V gives CDR1 SGHTA, CDR2 FQGTGA. The CDR3 coding sequence is TGTGCCAGCAGCTTCCAGGTCACCGCGAACACCGGGGAGCTGTTTTTT. Translation gives CASSFQVTANTGELFF.

J is TRBJ2-1 and V is TRBV11-1, with 10 bases aligning to TRBD1. The CDR3 spans 18 residues. Germline lookup yields CDR1 SGHAT and CDR2 FQDESV (reference sequence). Trimming cost V 5 bases and J 0 bases; bases outside gene matches: 10. The CDR3 DNA is TGTGCCAGCAGCCCCTTTGGACAGGGGGGCGGCTCCTACAATGAGCAGTTCTTC. The encoded protein is CASSPFGQGGGSYNEQFF.